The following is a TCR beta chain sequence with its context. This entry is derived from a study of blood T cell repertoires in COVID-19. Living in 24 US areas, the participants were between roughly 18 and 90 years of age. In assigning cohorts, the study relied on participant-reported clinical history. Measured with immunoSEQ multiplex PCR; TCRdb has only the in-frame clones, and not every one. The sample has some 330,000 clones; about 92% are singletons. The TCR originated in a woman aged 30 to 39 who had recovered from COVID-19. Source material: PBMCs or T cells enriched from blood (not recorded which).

The CDR3 nucleotides are TGTGCCAGCAGCCACAGGGGGCTAGGGCAGTTCTTC. Its translation is CASSHRGLGQFF. The chain links TRBV11-3 to TRBJ2-1; 9 bases agree with TRBD1. This CDR3 is 12 amino acids long. V shed 5 bases and J 12 bases; nucleotides not matched to a gene: 5. The germline V gene has CDR1 SGHNT and CDR2 YENEEA.